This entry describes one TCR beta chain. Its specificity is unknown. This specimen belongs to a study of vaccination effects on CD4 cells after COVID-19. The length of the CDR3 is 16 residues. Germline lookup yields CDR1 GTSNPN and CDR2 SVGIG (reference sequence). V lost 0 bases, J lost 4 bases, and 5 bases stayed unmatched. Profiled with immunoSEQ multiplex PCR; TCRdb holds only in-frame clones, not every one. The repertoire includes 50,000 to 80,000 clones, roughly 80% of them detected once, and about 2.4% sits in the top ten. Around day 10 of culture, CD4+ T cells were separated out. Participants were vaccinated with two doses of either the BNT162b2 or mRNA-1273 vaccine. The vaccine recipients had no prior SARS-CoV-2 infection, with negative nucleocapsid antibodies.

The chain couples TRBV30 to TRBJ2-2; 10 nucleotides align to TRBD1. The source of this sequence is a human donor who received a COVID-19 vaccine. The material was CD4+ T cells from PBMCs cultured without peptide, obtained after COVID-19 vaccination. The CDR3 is CAWSVGQGLVTGELFF. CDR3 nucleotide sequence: TGTGCCTGGAGTGTGGGACAGGGGCTTGTCACCGGGGAGCTGTTTTTT.